These T cell receptor beta chains were read from a single sample in a study of human T cells and chemical hapten exposure. TCRdb passed the RACE reads through MiXCR, listing each CDR3 protein once. Altogether around 300,000 distinct CDR3 sequences are present, around 5% being singletons, with the ten largest covering around 8%. The sample was whole blood, taken in connection with sensitization to the hapten diphenylcyclopropenone (DPC). These receptors came from a woman aged 18-30 years with alopecia areata. Some clones in this sample may be carry-over from other donors' samples. CDR3s include the opening cysteine and the closing phenylalanine or tryptophan. A D gene is named only where the DNA matches it firmly. Size is stated for part of the rows, as once, few or many counts, or as a class when the clone is expanded.

j_call: TRBJ2-7
d_call: TRBD2
clone_size: many
v_call: TRBV28
cdr3_aa: CASTALGRASYEQYF
cdr3_nt: TGTGCCAGCACCGCCCTGGGGAGGGCCTCCTACGAGCAGTACTTC

j_call: TRBJ1-5
d_call: .
clone_size: many
v_call: TRBV6-5
cdr3_aa: CASSYRRAGNQPQHF
cdr3_nt: TGTGCCAGCAGTTACCGCAGGGCTGGCAATCAGCCCCAGCATTTT

j_call: TRBJ1-6
d_call: .
clone_size: few
v_call: TRBV20-1
cdr3_aa: CSARGQGLNSPLHF
cdr3_nt: TGCAGTGCTAGAGGTCAGGGGTTGAATTCACCCCTCCACTTT

j_call: TRBJ1-6
d_call: .
clone_size: many
v_call: TRBV4-3
cdr3_aa: CASSQGIPIGAVGDSPLHF
cdr3_nt: TGCGCCAGCAGCCAAGGAATACCAATCGGGGCAGTCGGAGATTCACCCCTCCACTTT

j_call: TRBJ1-4
d_call: .
clone_size: many
v_call: TRBV11-2
cdr3_aa: CASSLLGPTNEKLFF
cdr3_nt: TGTGCCAGCAGCCTCCTAGGACCAACTAATGAAAAACTGTTTTTT

j_call: TRBJ2-3
d_call: .
clone_size: many
v_call: TRBV29-1
cdr3_aa: CSVERWGGADTQYF
cdr3_nt: TGCAGCGTTGAACGTTGGGGGGGGGCGGATACGCAGTATTTT

j_call: TRBJ2-5
d_call: TRBD2
clone_size: .
v_call: TRBV5-1
cdr3_aa: CASSLQLAGGHQETQYF
cdr3_nt: TGCGCCAGCAGCTTGCAACTAGCGGGGGGGCACCAAGAGACCCAGTACTTC

j_call: TRBJ1-5
d_call: .
clone_size: many
v_call: TRBV2
cdr3_aa: CASSGSVSNQPQHF
cdr3_nt: TGTGCCAGCAGTGGGTCAGTTTCCAATCAGCCCCAGCATTTT

j_call: TRBJ2-7
d_call: .
clone_size: many
v_call: TRBV5-1
cdr3_aa: CASSQDFGQIYEQYF
cdr3_nt: TGCGCCAGCAGCCAGGACTTTGGACAGATCTACGAGCAGTACTTC

j_call: TRBJ1-5
d_call: .
clone_size: .
v_call: TRBV6-2/TRBV6-3
cdr3_aa: CASSPYWGPQHF
cdr3_nt: TGTGCCAGCAGCCCCTATTGGGGGCCCCAGCATTTT

j_call: TRBJ2-2
d_call: .
clone_size: .
v_call: TRBV4-1
cdr3_aa: CASSQGYSSNTGELFF
cdr3_nt: TGCGCCAGCAGCCAAGGGTACAGTTCGAACACCGGGGAGCTGTTTTTT

j_call: TRBJ1-3
d_call: .
clone_size: many
v_call: TRBV20-1
cdr3_aa: CSARGGTSGNTIYF
cdr3_nt: TGCAGTGCTAGGGGGGGGACCTCTGGAAACACCATATATTTT

j_call: TRBJ1-5
d_call: .
clone_size: few
v_call: TRBV20-1
cdr3_aa: CSARSVPGLRHASNQPQHF
cdr3_nt: TGCAGTGCTAGATCGGTCCCGGGGTTAAGGCACGCGAGCAATCAGCCCCAGCATTTT

j_call: TRBJ2-1
d_call: .
clone_size: many
v_call: TRBV6-2/TRBV6-3
cdr3_aa: CASRQTVNNEQFF
cdr3_nt: TGTGCCAGCAGACAGACAGTGAACAATGAGCAGTTCTTC

j_call: TRBJ2-1
d_call: .
clone_size: many
v_call: TRBV20-1
cdr3_aa: CSARVDSSYNEQFF
cdr3_nt: TGCAGTGCTAGAGTAGACAGCTCCTACAATGAGCAGTTCTTC

j_call: TRBJ2-3
d_call: TRBD1
clone_size: few
v_call: TRBV6-5
cdr3_aa: CASRNRAGGADTQYF
cdr3_nt: TGTGCCAGCCGTAACAGGGCAGGGGGCGCAGATACGCAGTATTTT

j_call: TRBJ1-2
d_call: .
clone_size: many
v_call: TRBV9
cdr3_aa: CASSPHPSGLGGNYGYTF
cdr3_nt: TGTGCCAGCAGCCCCCACCCGTCCGGACTCGGAGGAAACTATGGCTACACCTTC

j_call: TRBJ2-3
d_call: .
clone_size: many
v_call: TRBV24-1
cdr3_aa: CATTRGAADAHTQYF
cdr3_nt: TGTGCCACTACAAGAGGGGCGGCGGACGCACATACGCAGTATTTT

j_call: TRBJ2-5
d_call: TRBD2
clone_size: few
v_call: TRBV24-1
cdr3_aa: CATSELAGPQETQYF
cdr3_nt: TGTGCCACCAGTGAACTAGCGGGGCCCCAAGAGACCCAGTACTTC

j_call: TRBJ1-5
d_call: TRBD1
clone_size: many
v_call: TRBV7-8
cdr3_aa: CASSLHRGKNQPQHF
cdr3_nt: TGTGCCAGCAGCTTACACAGGGGAAAAAATCAGCCCCAGCATTTT

j_call: TRBJ2-1
d_call: TRBD1
clone_size: few
v_call: TRBV7-9
cdr3_aa: CASSSEVQGARYEQFF
cdr3_nt: TGTGCCAGCAGTTCTGAAGTCCAGGGGGCGCGGTATGAGCAGTTCTTC

j_call: TRBJ2-7
d_call: .
clone_size: many
v_call: TRBV25-1
cdr3_aa: CASRGILAYEQYF
cdr3_nt: TGTGCCAGCCGAGGAATCCTGGCCTACGAGCAGTACTTC

j_call: TRBJ2-5
d_call: TRBD1
clone_size: few
v_call: TRBV11-3
cdr3_aa: CASSAGTGSVETQYF
cdr3_nt: TGTGCCAGCAGCGCCGGGACAGGGTCTGTTGAGACCCAGTACTTC

j_call: TRBJ2-3
d_call: .
clone_size: many
v_call: TRBV29-1
cdr3_aa: CSVALGEFTDTQYF
cdr3_nt: TGCAGCGTTGCCTTGGGAGAGTTCACAGATACGCAGTATTTT

j_call: TRBJ1-1
d_call: .
clone_size: .
v_call: TRBV18
cdr3_aa: CASSPEVRSFTEAFF
cdr3_nt: TGTGCCAGCTCACCCGAAGTTCGGAGCTTCACTGAAGCTTTCTTT

j_call: TRBJ2-6
d_call: .
clone_size: many
v_call: TRBV7-2
cdr3_aa: CASSLSIHRAGANVLTF
cdr3_nt: TGTGCCAGCAGCTTATCGATACACAGGGCCGGGGCCAACGTCCTGACTTTC

j_call: TRBJ2-5
d_call: .
clone_size: few
v_call: TRBV3-1
cdr3_aa: CASRLPSYQETQYF
cdr3_nt: TGTGCCAGCAGACTACCGAGCTACCAAGAGACCCAGTACTTC

j_call: TRBJ1-5
d_call: .
clone_size: .
v_call: TRBV11-1
cdr3_aa: CASSLDGRQPQHF
cdr3_nt: TGTGCCAGCAGCTTAGACGGTCGCCAGCCCCAGCATTTT

j_call: TRBJ2-3
d_call: TRBD2
clone_size: many
v_call: TRBV15
cdr3_aa: CATSRDQLAGALSTDTQYF
cdr3_nt: TGTGCCACCAGCAGAGATCAACTAGCGGGGGCACTGAGCACAGATACGCAGTATTTT

j_call: TRBJ2-5
d_call: TRBD1
clone_size: few
v_call: TRBV10-3
cdr3_aa: CAIKQQGLQETQYF
cdr3_nt: TGTGCCATCAAGCAACAGGGGCTCCAAGAGACCCAGTACTTC

j_call: TRBJ1-1
d_call: .
clone_size: few
v_call: TRBV7-9
cdr3_aa: CASSNSIGGTEAFF
cdr3_nt: TGTGCCAGCAGCAACTCGATTGGGGGCACAGAAGCTTTCTTT

j_call: TRBJ1-2
d_call: .
clone_size: .
v_call: TRBV6-1
cdr3_aa: CASSEGVGGLGYTF
cdr3_nt: TGTGCCAGCAGTGAAGGGGTCGGAGGGCTTGGCTACACCTTC

j_call: TRBJ2-1
d_call: .
clone_size: many
v_call: TRBV12-3/TRBV12-4
cdr3_aa: CASSFPGGVLSSYNEQFF
cdr3_nt: TGTGCCAGCAGTTTCCCAGGTGGGGTCTTGAGCTCCTACAATGAGCAGTTCTTC

j_call: TRBJ2-1
d_call: TRBD2
clone_size: many
v_call: TRBV20-1
cdr3_aa: CSASPSGGARNEQFF
cdr3_nt: TGCAGTGCTAGTCCTAGCGGGGGGGCAAGGAATGAGCAGTTCTTC

j_call: TRBJ2-6
d_call: .
clone_size: many
v_call: TRBV20-1
cdr3_aa: CSARLSESGANVLTF
cdr3_nt: TGCAGTGCTCGGCTTAGTGAGTCTGGGGCCAACGTCCTGACTTTC

j_call: TRBJ1-2
d_call: TRBD1
clone_size: few
v_call: TRBV7-2
cdr3_aa: CASSRDSANYGYTF
cdr3_nt: TGTGCCAGCAGCCGGGACAGCGCTAACTATGGCTACACCTTC

j_call: TRBJ1-1
d_call: .
clone_size: .
v_call: TRBV7-9
cdr3_aa: CASRGDGRNTEAFF
cdr3_nt: TGTGCCAGCAGAGGAGACGGGAGGAACACTGAAGCTTTCTTT

j_call: TRBJ1-2
d_call: .
clone_size: .
v_call: TRBV6-1
cdr3_aa: CASSEGPAGHYGYTF
cdr3_nt: TGTGCCAGCAGTGAAGGTCCGGCAGGGCACTATGGCTACACCTTC

j_call: TRBJ2-1
d_call: .
clone_size: once
v_call: TRBV4-3
cdr3_aa: CTSSQDSLAYNEQFF
cdr3_nt: TGCACCAGCAGCCAGGACAGTTTGGCCTACAATGAGCAGTTCTTC

j_call: TRBJ1-1
d_call: TRBD1
clone_size: .
v_call: TRBV7-9
cdr3_aa: CASSFWTGMNTEAFF
cdr3_nt: TGTGCCAGCAGCTTTTGGACAGGGATGAACACTGAAGCTTTCTTT

j_call: TRBJ2-7
d_call: .
clone_size: .
v_call: TRBV7-2
cdr3_aa: CASSHDPGPYEQYF
cdr3_nt: TGTGCCAGCAGCCACGACCCAGGACCCTACGAGCAGTACTTC

j_call: TRBJ2-7
d_call: .
clone_size: .
v_call: TRBV13
cdr3_aa: CASSGAYEQYF
cdr3_nt: TGTGCCAGCAGCGGGGCCTACGAGCAGTACTTC

j_call: TRBJ2-5
d_call: .
clone_size: few
v_call: TRBV12-3/TRBV12-4
cdr3_aa: CASSFNRGDGAETQYF
cdr3_nt: TGTGCCAGCAGTTTTAACCGCGGCGACGGAGCGGAGACCCAGTACTTC

j_call: TRBJ2-7
d_call: .
clone_size: many
v_call: TRBV27
cdr3_aa: CASSLGTGSSYEQYF
cdr3_nt: TGTGCCAGCAGTTTAGGGACGGGAAGCTCCTACGAGCAGTACTTC

j_call: TRBJ2-3
d_call: .
clone_size: many
v_call: TRBV5-1
cdr3_aa: CASSLEPGTDTQYF
cdr3_nt: TGCGCCAGCAGCTTGGAACCCGGCACAGATACGCAGTATTTT

j_call: TRBJ2-5
d_call: .
clone_size: few
v_call: TRBV14
cdr3_aa: CASSQGIATQGTQYF
cdr3_nt: TGTGCCAGCAGCCAAGGAATCGCCACGCAAGGGACCCAGTACTTC

j_call: TRBJ1-1
d_call: TRBD1
clone_size: many
v_call: TRBV7-8
cdr3_aa: CASSSTFRGREAFF
cdr3_nt: TGTGCCAGCAGCTCCACATTCAGGGGGCGAGAAGCTTTCTTT

j_call: TRBJ2-1
d_call: .
clone_size: .
v_call: TRBV14
cdr3_aa: CASSQDPSGTVYNEQFF
cdr3_nt: TGTGCCAGCAGCCAAGACCCCTCCGGGACTGTCTACAATGAGCAGTTCTTC

j_call: TRBJ1-5
d_call: .
clone_size: .
v_call: TRBV12-3/TRBV12-4
cdr3_aa: CASSLGQNPQHF
cdr3_nt: TGTGCCAGCAGTTTAGGACAAAACCCCCAGCATTTT

j_call: TRBJ1-5
d_call: TRBD1
clone_size: few
v_call: TRBV24-1
cdr3_aa: CATSASGTVGNQPQHF
cdr3_nt: TGTGCCACCAGTGCGTCCGGGACAGTGGGCAATCAGCCCCAGCATTTT

j_call: TRBJ1-5
d_call: .
clone_size: .
v_call: TRBV7-2
cdr3_aa: CASSLHRESQPQHF
cdr3_nt: TGTGCCAGCAGCTTACACAGGGAGAGTCAGCCCCAGCATTTT

j_call: TRBJ1-5
d_call: .
clone_size: many
v_call: TRBV12-3/TRBV12-4
cdr3_aa: CASSLPLHGGGNQPQHF
cdr3_nt: TGTGCCAGCAGTTTGCCCCTTCATGGGGGGGGCAATCAGCCCCAGCATTTT